One and the same sample provided the 19 T cell receptor beta chains below, sequenced in a study of cytomegalovirus exposure and HLA in healthy donors. Use of 60 Vbeta and 13 Jbeta primers characterized the PCR. Data came from immunoSEQ multiplex PCR; TCRdb stores just in-frame clones and leaves some out. The profile shows around 130,000 clones, more than 70% of them singletons. Sequences were obtained from PBMCs. These receptors all stem from a human donor in good health.

V gene TRBV28 combines with J gene TRBJ1-1; D is possibly TRBD1 (5 bases). The germline gives CDR1 MDHEN, CDR2 SYDVKM. The CDR3 is made up of 15 amino acids. The V end lost 2 bases, the J end lost 0 bases, and 10 bases lay between the germline ends. As DNA, the CDR3 is TGTGCCAGCAGTTTAATACAGGTAGTGAACACTGAAGCTTTCTTT. Encoded protein: CASSLIQVVNTEAFF.

The CDR3 here is CASSPPGGGPHSTQYF. CDR3 in DNA: TGCGCCAGCAGCCCCCCCGGGGGGGGCCCCCACAGTACGCAGTATTTT. J is TRBJ2-3 and V is TRBV4-1, with 8 bases matching TRBD2. CDR1 and CDR2 (germline): MGHRA, YSYEKL. The ends lost 4 bases at V and 8 bases at J; junction bases unmatched: 14. The CDR3 contains 16 residues.

This chain connects TRBV6-1 to TRBJ2-7; TRBD2 matches 8 bases. Per the germline V gene, CDR1 is MNHNS and CDR2 is SASEGT. The CDR3 runs 19 residues. The junction had 16 bases not matched to a gene; V was cut back by 0 bases and J by 3 bases. Here the CDR3 DNA reads TGTGCCAGCAGTGAAGCAGAGGCGGCGGGGGGCACTCCACTCTACGAGCAGTACTTC. Its translation: CASSEAEAAGGTPLYEQYF.

The CDR3 coding sequence is TGTGCCAGCAGCCAAGAGTCACTAGCGGGGGGGAGGGGAGAGACCCAGTACTTC. It is translated as CASSQESLAGGRGETQYF. The chain uses TRBV4-2 and TRBJ2-5; 13 positions match TRBD2. V shed 0 bases, J shed 4 bases, and the junction held 8 bases outside the gene matches. This CDR3 comprises 18 residues. Germline V lookup: CDR1 LGHNA, CDR2 YNFKEQ.

The rearrangement joins TRBV6-5 to TRBJ2-7; tentatively, D is TRBD1 (7 bases). Germline values: CDR1 MNHEY, CDR2 SVGAGI. Trimming stripped 7 bases from V and 0 bases from J, with 13 bases between. The CDR3 length is 14 residues. DNA for the CDR3: TGTGCCAGCACCCCAGGGGGGAGCTCCTACGAGCAGTACTTC. It codes for CASTPGGSSYEQYF.

This clone was seen a single time. This chain joins TRBV11-2 and TRBJ2-5; D is undetermined. Trimming cost V 1 base and J 5 bases, with 11 bases left between them. CDR1 and CDR2 (germline): SGHAT, FQNNGV. The CDR3 totals 14 residues. This CDR3 is CASSLVLTGETQYF. CDR3 DNA sequence: TGTGCCAGCAGCTTAGTCTTGACTGGGGAGACCCAGTACTTC.

J is TRBJ2-1 and V is TRBV4-2, with 7 bases lining up with TRBD1. Germline values: CDR1 LGHNA, CDR2 YNFKEQ. The length of the CDR3 is 14 residues. V lost 0 bases and J lost 8; bases outside the gene matches: 4. The CDR3 bases are TGTGCCAGCAGCCAAGATCAAGGGGGCGATGAGCAGTTCTTC. This encodes CASSQDQGGDEQFF.

The chain employs TRBV6-5 and TRBJ2-3, with D perhaps TRBD1 (6 bases). Trimming took off 9 bases at V and 2 bases at J, with 9 bases between the two ends. In germline, CDR1 is MNHEY, CDR2 SVGAGI. This CDR3 has 12 residues. CDR3 nucleotide sequence: TGTGCCAGTAGGGACAACACAGATACGCAGTATTTT. This sequence encodes CASRDNTDTQYF.

The V gene is TRBV12-5, the J gene TRBJ2-1; 8 nucleotides align to TRBD2. Germline CDR1 LGHNT, CDR2 FRNRAP. V shed 1 base and J 2 bases; nucleotides not matched to a gene: 1. The CDR3 runs 15 residues. The CDR3 DNA reads TGTGCTAGTGGTTTGGACGGGGGGGCCTACAATGAGCAGTTCTTC. Translation: CASGLDGGAYNEQFF.

V and J are TRBV11-2 and TRBJ2-7; D remains unclear. Germline V gene lookup returns CDR1 SGHAT and CDR2 FQNNGV. Trimming left V 8 bases short and J 2 bases short, with 7 bases between. This CDR3 has 11 amino acids. CDR3 sequence: CASGEAYEQYF. CDR3 bases: TGTGCCAGCGGAGAGGCCTACGAGCAGTACTTC.

The rearrangement joins TRBV6-5 to TRBJ2-7; 7 bases match TRBD1. CDR3 length: 14 amino acids. The germline CDR1 and CDR2 sequences are MNHEY and SVGAGI. The ends lost 2 bases at V and 2 bases at J; junction bases unmatched: 3. CDR3: CASSYGQVAYEQYF. In DNA, the CDR3 is TGTGCCAGCAGTTACGGACAGGTAGCCTACGAGCAGTACTTC.

The rearrangement links TRBV6-6 to TRBJ2-1; 7 bases match TRBD2. The CDR3 is 14 residues long. The germline gives CDR1 MNHNY, CDR2 SVGAGI (reference sequence). J was trimmed by 9 bases and V by 2 bases; bases with no gene match: 7. Here the CDR3 reads CASSYGGGGGEQFF. The CDR3 DNA follows: TGTGCCAGCAGTTACGGCGGGGGAGGCGGTGAGCAGTTCTTC.

This clone was detected a few times. The CDR3 loop reads CASSSGTDYYGYTF. The CDR3 bases are TGTGCCAGCAGCTCGGGGACAGACTACTATGGCTACACCTTC. The rearrangement links TRBV5-6 to TRBJ1-2; TRBD1 agrees at 7 bases. The CDR3 length is 14 residues. J gave up 3 bases and V 3 bases, and 5 bases lay outside the gene matches. Germline V gene data show CDR1 as SGHDT and CDR2 as YYEEEE.

This clone came up once. The chain couples TRBV7-9 to TRBJ1-1, with D perhaps TRBD1 (6 bases). V was trimmed by 5 bases and J by 4 bases, leaving 11 bases between them. Germline lookup yields CDR1 SEHNR and CDR2 FQNEAQ (reference sequence). The CDR3 runs 13 residues. CDR3 region: CASSNSGVTEAFF. For the CDR3, the DNA is TGTGCCAGCAGCAATTCAGGGGTCACTGAAGCTTTCTTT.

This rearrangement joins TRBV9 to TRBJ1-5; D is ambiguous. Per the germline V gene, CDR1 is SGDLS and CDR2 is YYNGEE. V was cut by 1 base and J by 2 bases, with 4 bases left in between. The CDR3 spans 13 residues. In DNA form, the CDR3 reads TGTGCCAGCAGCGTACGGGGCAATCAGCCCCAGCATTTT. As protein: CASSVRGNQPQHF.

CDR3 coding DNA: TGTGCCAGCACCCTCTTCGGGTCCCGGACTCAGCGCTCGGGCTATGGCTACACCTTC. Amino acids: CASTLFGSRTQRSGYGYTF. V is TRBV28 and J is TRBJ1-2; D is unresolved. CDR1 MDHEN and CDR2 SYDVKM come from the germline V gene. The CDR3 totals 19 residues. The V and J ends lost 7 bases and 4 bases respectively, with 31 bases between them.

This clone was picked up a small number of times. This chain connects TRBV7-9 to TRBJ1-3; tentative D call: TRBD1 (6 bases). V was pared by 5 bases and J by 7 bases, with 18 bases between. The CDR3 sequence is 15 residues long. CDR1 and CDR2 from the germline V gene are SEHNR and FQNEAQ (reference sequence). The CDR3 sequence: CASSLIQGSRNTIYF. In DNA, the CDR3 is TGTGCCAGCAGCCTGATACAGGGAAGTAGGAACACCATATATTTT.

This clone was seen a single time. V is TRBV5-1 and J is TRBJ1-2, with D perhaps TRBD1 (5 bases). Germline values: CDR1 SGHRS, CDR2 YFSETQ. The CDR3 sequence is 18 residues long. Deletions cut 0 bases from V and 6 bases from J, with 24 bases between. DNA for the CDR3: TGCGCCAGCAGCTTGGAAGGTTTGCCTGAAGCGGGACGGGATGGCTACACCTTC. Amino acids: CASSLEGLPEAGRDGYTF.

This chain joins TRBV6-6 and TRBJ1-1; no firm D call. Germline assignment: CDR1 MNHNY and CDR2 SVGAGI (reference sequence). The CDR3 covers 13 residues. V lost 6 bases and J 1 base, leaving 9 bases between the germline ends. The CDR3 DNA reads as TGTGCCAGCAGCCCTCGAGAGAACACTGAAGCTTTCTTT. As protein: CASSPRENTEAFF.